This TCR beta chain was identified in a study of blood T cell dynamics during melanoma immunotherapy. DNA loading was fixed at about 380 ng for all bulk PBMC samples. Assay used: immunoSEQ multiplex PCR; TCRdb lists only in-frame clones, some missing. The sample gives about 19,000 clones, nearly 90% of which show up once; 7% to 8% is in the top ten. Study observations and caveats: At W3, later disease-control patients showed bifurcated PBMC repertoire changes, unlike progressors.

Time point indicated: week 3, after first cycle of checkpoint inhibitor. Losses at the gene ends were 4 bases for V and 7 bases for J; bases not matched to a gene: 5. CDR1 SGDLS and CDR2 YYNGEE come from the germline V gene. This CDR3 is 14 amino acids long. Concerning this clone itself: Its antigen is unknown.

The sample in question was blood, obtained from a patient treated with checkpoint blockade. The rearrangement links TRBV9 to TRBJ1-4; the match to TRBD1 covers 9 bases. This TCR was sampled from a human donor with melanoma. The CDR3 loop is CASSYTGGSEKLFF. CDR3 DNA: TGTGCCAGCAGCTACACAGGGGGCTCTGAAAAACTGTTTTTT.